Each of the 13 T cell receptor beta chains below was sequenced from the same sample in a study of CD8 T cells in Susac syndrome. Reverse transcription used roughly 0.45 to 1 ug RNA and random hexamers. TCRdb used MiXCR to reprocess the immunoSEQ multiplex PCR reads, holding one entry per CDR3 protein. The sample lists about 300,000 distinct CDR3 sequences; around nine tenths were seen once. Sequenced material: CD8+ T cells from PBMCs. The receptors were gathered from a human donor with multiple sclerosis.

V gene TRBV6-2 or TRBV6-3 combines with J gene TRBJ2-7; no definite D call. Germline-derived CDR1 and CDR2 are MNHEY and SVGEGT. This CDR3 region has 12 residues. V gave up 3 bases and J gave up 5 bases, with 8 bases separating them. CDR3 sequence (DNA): TGTGCCAGCAGTTATCCCCAGGACGAGCAGTACTTC. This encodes CASSYPQDEQYF.

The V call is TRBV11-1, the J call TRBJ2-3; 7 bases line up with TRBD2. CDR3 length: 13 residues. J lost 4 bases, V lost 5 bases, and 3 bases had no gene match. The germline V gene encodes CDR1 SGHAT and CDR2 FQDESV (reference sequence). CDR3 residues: CASSRGSPDTQYF. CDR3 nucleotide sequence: TGTGCCAGCAGCCGCGGGAGCCCAGATACGCAGTATTTT.

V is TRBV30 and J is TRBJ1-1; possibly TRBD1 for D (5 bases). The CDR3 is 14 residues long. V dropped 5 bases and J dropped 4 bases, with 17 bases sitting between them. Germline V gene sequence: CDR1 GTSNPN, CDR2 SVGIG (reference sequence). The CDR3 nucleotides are TGTGCCTGGGGCTACTTGGGGCGGAGCACTGAAGCTTTCTTT. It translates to CAWGYLGRSTEAFF.

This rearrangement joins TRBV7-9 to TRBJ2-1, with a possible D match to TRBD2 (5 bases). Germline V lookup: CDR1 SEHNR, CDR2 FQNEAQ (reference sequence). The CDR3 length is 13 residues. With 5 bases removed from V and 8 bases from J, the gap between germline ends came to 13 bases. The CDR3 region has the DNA TGTGCCAGCAGCGGCGGGCATTTCGATGAGCAGTTCTTC. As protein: CASSGGHFDEQFF.

The CDR3 sequence: CASSLGWWFWTDTQYF. For the CDR3, the DNA is TGTGCCAGCAGCCTGGGGTGGTGGTTTTGGACAGATACGCAGTATTTT. This chain joins TRBV7-8 and TRBJ2-3; no definite D call. V shed 5 bases and J shed 3 bases, with 18 bases lying between them. Per the germline V gene, CDR1 is SGHVS and CDR2 is FQNEAQ. This CDR3 is 16 amino acids long.

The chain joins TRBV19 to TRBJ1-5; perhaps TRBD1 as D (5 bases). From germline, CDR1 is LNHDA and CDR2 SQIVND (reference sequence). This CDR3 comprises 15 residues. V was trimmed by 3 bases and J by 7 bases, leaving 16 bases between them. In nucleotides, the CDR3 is TGTGCCAGTAGTATTTCGGCAGGGTATCGACAGCCCCAGCATTTT. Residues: CASSISAGYRQPQHF.

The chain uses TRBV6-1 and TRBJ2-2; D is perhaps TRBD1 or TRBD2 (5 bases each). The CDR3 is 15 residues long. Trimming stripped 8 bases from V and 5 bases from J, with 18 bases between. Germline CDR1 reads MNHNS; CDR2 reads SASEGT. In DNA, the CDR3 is TGTGCCAGCCCGAGCGGAAAAGGGGAAACCGGGGAGCTGTTTTTT. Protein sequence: CASPSGKGETGELFF.

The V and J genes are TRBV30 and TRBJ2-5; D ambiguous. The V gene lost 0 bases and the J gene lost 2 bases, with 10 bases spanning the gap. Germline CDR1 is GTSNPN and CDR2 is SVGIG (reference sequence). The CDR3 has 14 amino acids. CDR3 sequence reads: CAWSVLGPQETQYF. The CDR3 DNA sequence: TGTGCCTGGAGTGTCCTTGGTCCTCAAGAGACCCAGTACTTC. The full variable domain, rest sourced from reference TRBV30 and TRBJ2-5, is SQTIHQWPATLVQPVGSPLSLECTVEGTSNPNLYWYRQAAGRGLQLLFYSVGIGQISSEVPQNLSASRPQDRQFILSSKKLLLSDSGFYLCAWSVLGPQETQYFGPGTRLLVL.

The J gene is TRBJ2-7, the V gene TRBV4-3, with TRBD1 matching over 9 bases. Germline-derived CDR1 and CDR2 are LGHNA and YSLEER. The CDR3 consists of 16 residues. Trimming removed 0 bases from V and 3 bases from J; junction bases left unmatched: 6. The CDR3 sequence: CASSQDFGTGHYEQYF. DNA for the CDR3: TGCGCCAGCAGCCAAGACTTCGGGACAGGGCACTACGAGCAGTACTTC.

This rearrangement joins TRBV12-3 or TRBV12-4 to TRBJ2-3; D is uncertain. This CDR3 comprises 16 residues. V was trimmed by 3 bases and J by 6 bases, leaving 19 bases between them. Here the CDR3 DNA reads TGTGCCAGCAGTTTTGTGGGATGGTCCGCATATGATACGCAGTATTTT. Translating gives CASSFVGWSAYDTQYF.

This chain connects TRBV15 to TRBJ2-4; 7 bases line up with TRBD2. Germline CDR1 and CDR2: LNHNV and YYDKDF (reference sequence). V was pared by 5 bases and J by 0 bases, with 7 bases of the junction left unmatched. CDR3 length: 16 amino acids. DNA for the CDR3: TGTGCCACCAGCCGCGCGGGGGAGGTAGCCAAAAACATTCAGTACTTC. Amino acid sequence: CATSRAGEVAKNIQYF.

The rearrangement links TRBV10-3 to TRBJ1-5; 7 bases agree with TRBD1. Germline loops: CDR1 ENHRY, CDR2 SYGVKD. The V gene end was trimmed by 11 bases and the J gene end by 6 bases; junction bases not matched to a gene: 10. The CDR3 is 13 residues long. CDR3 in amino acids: CAVQGNVVQPQHF. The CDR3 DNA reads TGTGCCGTACAGGGGAACGTGGTTCAGCCCCAGCATTTT.

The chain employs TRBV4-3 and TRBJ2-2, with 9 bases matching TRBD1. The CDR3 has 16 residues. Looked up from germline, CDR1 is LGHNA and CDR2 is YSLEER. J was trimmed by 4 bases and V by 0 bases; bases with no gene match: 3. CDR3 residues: CASSQDRDRVTGELFF. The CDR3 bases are TGCGCCAGCAGCCAAGATCGGGACAGGGTCACCGGGGAGCTGTTTTTT.